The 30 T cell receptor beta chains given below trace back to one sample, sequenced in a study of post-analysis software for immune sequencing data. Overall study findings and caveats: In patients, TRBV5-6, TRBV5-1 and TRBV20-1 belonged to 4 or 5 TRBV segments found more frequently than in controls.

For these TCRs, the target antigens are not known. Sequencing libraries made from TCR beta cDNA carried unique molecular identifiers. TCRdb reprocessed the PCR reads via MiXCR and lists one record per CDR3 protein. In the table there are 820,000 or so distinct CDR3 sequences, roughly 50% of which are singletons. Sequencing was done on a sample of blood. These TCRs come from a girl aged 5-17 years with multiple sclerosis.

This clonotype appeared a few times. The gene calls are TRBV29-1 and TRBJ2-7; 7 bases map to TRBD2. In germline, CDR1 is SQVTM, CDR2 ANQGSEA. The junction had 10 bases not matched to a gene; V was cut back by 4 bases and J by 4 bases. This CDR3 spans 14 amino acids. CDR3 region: CSVGPGQRGYEQYF. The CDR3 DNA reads TGCAGCGTTGGACCCGGGCAGCGGGGTTACGAGCAGTACTTC.

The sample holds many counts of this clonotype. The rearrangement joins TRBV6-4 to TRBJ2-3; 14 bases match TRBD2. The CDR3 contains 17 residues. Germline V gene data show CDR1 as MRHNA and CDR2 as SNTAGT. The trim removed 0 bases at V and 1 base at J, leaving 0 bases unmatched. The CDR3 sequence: CASSDSGLAGGTDTQYF. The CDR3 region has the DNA TGTGCCAGCAGTGACTCGGGACTAGCGGGGGGCACAGATACGCAGTATTTT.

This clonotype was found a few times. The CDR3 reads CSALTSGADNEQFF. In DNA form, the CDR3 reads TGCAGTGCTCTCACTAGCGGGGCTGACAATGAGCAGTTCTTC. This sequence joins TRBV20-1 and TRBJ2-1; 10 bases align to TRBD2. CDR3 length equals 14 residues. The germline V gene encodes CDR1 DFQATT and CDR2 SNEGSKA (reference sequence). Losses at the gene ends were 5 bases for V and 5 bases for J; bases not matched to a gene: 6.

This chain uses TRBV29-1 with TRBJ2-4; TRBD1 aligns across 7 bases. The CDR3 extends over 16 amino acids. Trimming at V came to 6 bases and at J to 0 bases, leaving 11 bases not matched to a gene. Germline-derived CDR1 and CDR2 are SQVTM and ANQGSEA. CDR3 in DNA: TGCAGCGTCTCCTCCGGGACAGATCTAGCCAAAAACATTCAGTACTTC. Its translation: CSVSSGTDLAKNIQYF.

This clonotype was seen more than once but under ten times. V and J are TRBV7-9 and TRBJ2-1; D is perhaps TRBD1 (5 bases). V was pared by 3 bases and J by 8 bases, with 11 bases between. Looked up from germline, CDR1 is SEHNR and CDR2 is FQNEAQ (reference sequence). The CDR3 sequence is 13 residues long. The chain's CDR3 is CASSFLRVDEQFF. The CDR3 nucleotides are TGTGCCAGCAGCTTTCTCAGGGTGGATGAGCAGTTCTTC.

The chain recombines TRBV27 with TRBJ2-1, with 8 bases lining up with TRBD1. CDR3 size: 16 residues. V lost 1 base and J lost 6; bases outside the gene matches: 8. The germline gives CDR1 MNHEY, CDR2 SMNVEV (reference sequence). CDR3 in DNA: TGTGCCAGCAGTTTATTAGGGACAGGAAAGATCAATGAGCAGTTCTTC. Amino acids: CASSLLGTGKINEQFF.

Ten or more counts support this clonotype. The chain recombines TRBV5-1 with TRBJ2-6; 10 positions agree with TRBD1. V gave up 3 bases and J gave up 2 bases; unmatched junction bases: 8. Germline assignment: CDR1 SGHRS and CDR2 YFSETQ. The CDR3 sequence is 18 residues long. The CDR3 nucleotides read TGCGCCAGCAGCTACTGGGACAGGGGTATAGCTGGGGCCAACGTCCTGACTTTC. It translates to CASSYWDRGIAGANVLTF.

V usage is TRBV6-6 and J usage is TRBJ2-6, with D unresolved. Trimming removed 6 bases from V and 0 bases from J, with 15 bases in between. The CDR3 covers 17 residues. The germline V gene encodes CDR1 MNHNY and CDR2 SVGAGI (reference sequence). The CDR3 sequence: CASSNHILDSGANVLTF. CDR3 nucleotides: TGTGCCAGCAGCAACCACATACTCGACTCTGGGGCCAACGTCCTGACTTTC.

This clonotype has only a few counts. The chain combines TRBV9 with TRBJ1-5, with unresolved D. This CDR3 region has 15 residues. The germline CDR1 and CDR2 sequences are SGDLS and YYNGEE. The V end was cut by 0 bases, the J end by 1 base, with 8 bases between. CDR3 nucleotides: TGTGCCAGCAGCGTAGACGGGAGGAGCAATCAGCCCCAGCATTTT. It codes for CASSVDGRSNQPQHF. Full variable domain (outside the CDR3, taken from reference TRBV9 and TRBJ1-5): DSGVTQTPKHLITATGQRVTLRCSPRSGDLSVYWYQQSLDQGLQFLIQYYNGEERAKGNILERFSAQQFPDLHSELNLSSLELGDSALYFCASSVDGRSNQPQHFGDGTRLSIL.

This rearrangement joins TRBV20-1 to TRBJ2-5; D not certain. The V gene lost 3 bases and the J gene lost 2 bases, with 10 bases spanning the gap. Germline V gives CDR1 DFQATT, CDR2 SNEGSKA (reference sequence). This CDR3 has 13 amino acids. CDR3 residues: CSASRPPQETQYF. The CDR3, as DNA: TGCAGTGCTAGTCGGCCACCTCAAGAGACCCAGTACTTC.

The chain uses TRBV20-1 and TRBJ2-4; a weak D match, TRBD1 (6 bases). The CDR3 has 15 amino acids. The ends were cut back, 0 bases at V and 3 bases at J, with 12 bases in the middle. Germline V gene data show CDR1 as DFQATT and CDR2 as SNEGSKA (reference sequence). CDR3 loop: CSARDPRRGKNIQYF. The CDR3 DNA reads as TGCAGTGCTAGAGATCCCCGCAGGGGCAAAAACATTCAGTACTTC.

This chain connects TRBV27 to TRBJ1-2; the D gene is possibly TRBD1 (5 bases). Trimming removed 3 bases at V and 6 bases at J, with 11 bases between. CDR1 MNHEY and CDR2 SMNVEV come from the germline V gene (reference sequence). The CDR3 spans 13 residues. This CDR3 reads CASSFRVGDGYTF. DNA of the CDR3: TGTGCCAGCAGTTTCAGGGTCGGGGATGGCTACACCTTC.

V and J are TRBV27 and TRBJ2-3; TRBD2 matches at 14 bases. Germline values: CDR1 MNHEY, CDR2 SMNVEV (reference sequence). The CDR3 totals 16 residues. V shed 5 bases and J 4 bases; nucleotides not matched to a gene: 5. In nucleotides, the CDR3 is TGTGCCAGCAGTATCGGACTAGCGGGGGGCCCAGATACGCAGTATTTT. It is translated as CASSIGLAGGPDTQYF.

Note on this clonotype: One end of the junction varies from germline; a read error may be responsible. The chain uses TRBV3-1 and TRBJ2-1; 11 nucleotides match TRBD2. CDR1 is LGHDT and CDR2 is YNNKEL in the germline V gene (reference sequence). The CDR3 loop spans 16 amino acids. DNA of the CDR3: TGTGCCGGCAGCCACGTCCCGGGACTAGCGGACAATGAGCAGTTCTTC. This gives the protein CAGSHVPGLADNEQFF.

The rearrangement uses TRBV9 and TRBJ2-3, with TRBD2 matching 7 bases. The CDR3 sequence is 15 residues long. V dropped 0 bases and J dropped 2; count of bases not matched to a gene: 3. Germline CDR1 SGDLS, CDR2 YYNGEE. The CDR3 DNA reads TGTGCCAGCAGCGTAGGGGGGGGTTCCACAGATACGCAGTATTTT. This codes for CASSVGGGSTDTQYF.

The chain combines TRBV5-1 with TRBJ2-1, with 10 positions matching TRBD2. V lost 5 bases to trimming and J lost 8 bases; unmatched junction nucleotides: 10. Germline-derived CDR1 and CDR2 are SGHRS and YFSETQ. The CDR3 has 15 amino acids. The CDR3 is CASRPLAGVTDEQFF. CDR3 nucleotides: TGCGCCAGCAGGCCCCTAGCGGGAGTAACTGATGAGCAGTTCTTC.

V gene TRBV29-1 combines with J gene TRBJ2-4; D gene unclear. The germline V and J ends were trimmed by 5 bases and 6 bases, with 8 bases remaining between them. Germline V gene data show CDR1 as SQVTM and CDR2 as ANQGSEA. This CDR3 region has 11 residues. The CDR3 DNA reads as TGCAGCGTTCGAGAGATAAACATTCAGTACTTC. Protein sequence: CSVREINIQYF.

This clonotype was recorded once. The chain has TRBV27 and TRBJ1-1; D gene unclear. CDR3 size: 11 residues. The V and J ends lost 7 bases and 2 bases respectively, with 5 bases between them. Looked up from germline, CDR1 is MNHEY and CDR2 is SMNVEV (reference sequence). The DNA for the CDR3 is TGTGCCAGCAAACAAAACACTGAAGCTTTCTTT. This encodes CASKQNTEAFF.

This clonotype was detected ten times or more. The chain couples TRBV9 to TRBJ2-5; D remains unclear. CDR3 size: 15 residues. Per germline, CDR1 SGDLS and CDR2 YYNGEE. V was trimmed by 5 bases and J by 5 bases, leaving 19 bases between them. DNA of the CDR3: TGTGCCAGCAGATCTAATCGGTCGAGGCTGGAGACCCAGTACTTC. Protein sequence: CASRSNRSRLETQYF.

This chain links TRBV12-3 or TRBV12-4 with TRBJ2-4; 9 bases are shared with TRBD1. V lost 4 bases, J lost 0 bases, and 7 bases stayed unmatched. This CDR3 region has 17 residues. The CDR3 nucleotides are TGTGCCAGCAGTTGGGACAGGGAGTCTTTAGCCAAAAACATTCAGTACTTC. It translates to CASSWDRESLAKNIQYF.

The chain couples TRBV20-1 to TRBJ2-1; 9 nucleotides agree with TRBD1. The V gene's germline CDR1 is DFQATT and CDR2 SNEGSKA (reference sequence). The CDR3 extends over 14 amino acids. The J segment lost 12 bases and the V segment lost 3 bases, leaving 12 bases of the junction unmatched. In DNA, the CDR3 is TGCAGTGCTAGGGCCGGGACAGGGAGGTCGGGGCAGTTCTTC. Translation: CSARAGTGRSGQFF.

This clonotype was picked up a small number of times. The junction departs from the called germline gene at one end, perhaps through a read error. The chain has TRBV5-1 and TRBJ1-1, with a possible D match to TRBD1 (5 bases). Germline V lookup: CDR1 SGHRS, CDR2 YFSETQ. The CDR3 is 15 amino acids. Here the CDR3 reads CASSLAGTANTEAFF. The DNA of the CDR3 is TGTGCCAGCAGCTTAGCCGGGACGGCGAACACTGAAGCTTTCTTT.

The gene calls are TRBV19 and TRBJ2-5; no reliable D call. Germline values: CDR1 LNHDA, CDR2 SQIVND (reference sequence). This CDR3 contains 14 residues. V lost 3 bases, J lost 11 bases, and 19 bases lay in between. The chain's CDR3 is CASSMGLTWDEQYF. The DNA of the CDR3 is TGTGCCAGTAGTATGGGCCTCACTTGGGATGAGCAGTACTTC.

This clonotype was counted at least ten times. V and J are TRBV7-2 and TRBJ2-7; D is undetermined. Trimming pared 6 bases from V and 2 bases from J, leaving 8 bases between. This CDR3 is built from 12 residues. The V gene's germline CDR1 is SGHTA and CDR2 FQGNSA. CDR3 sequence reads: CASSLPTYEQYF. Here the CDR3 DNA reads TGTGCCAGCAGTTTACCCACCTACGAGCAGTACTTC.

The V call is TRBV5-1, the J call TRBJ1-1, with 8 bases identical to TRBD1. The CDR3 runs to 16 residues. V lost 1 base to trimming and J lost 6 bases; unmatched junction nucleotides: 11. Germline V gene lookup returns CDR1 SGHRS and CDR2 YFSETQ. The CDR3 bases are TGCGCCAGCAGCTTGTCCCCGACCAGGGGGCAGTCTGAAGCTTTCTTT. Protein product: CASSLSPTRGQSEAFF.

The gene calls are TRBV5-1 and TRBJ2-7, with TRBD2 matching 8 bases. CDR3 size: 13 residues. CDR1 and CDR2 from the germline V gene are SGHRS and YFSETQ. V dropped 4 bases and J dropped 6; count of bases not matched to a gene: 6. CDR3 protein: CASSIGTSGEQYF. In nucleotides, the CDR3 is TGCGCCAGCAGCATTGGGACTAGTGGCGAGCAGTACTTC.

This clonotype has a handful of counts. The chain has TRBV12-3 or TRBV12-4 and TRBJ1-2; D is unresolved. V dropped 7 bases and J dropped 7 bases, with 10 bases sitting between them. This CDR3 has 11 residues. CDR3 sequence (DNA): TGTGCCAGCAACAAGGACCGTGGCTACACCTTC. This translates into CASNKDRGYTF.

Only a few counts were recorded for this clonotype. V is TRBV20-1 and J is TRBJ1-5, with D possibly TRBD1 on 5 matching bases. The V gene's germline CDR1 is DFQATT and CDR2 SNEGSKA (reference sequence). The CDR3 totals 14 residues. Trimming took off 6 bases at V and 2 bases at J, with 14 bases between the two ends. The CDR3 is CSAPSQGGNQPQHF. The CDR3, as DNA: TGCAGTGCGCCGAGCCAGGGAGGCAATCAGCCCCAGCATTTT.

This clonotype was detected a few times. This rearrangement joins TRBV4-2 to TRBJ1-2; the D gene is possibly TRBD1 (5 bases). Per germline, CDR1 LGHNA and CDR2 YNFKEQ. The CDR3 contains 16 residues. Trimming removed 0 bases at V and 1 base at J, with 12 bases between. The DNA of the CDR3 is TGTGCCAGCAGCCAAGAGGGGCCGGGAATTAACTATGGCTACACCTTC. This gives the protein CASSQEGPGINYGYTF.

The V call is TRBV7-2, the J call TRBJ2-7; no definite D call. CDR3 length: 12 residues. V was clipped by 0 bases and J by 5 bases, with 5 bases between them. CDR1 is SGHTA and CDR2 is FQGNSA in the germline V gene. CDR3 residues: CASSLAVHEQYF. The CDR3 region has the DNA TGTGCCAGCAGCTTAGCGGTACACGAGCAGTACTTC.